Listed below are T cell receptor beta chains from one sample, sequenced in a study of cytomegalovirus exposure and HLA in healthy donors. The data were produced by immunoSEQ multiplex PCR, yet TCRdb's version contains in-frame clones alone and is incomplete. This sample has 76,000 or so clones; roughly 73% occur once, and the top ten carry roughly 16%. Material: PBMCs. These TCRs come from a woman in her forties in good health and CMV-seropositive. The CDR3 runs from the conserved cysteine through the conserved F or W. Expanded clones are given a class, and other clones once, few, many or no size at all.

J: TRBJ2-6
V: TRBV7-8
size: -
CDR3: CASSSGTGRPLGNVLTF

J: TRBJ1-3
V: TRBV30
size: -
CDR3: CAWSLGAGNTIYF

J: TRBJ1-4
V: TRBV5-6
size: -
CDR3: CASRLLTGATNEKLFF

J: TRBJ1-4
V: TRBV18
size: -
CDR3: CASSGQSTNEKLFF

J: TRBJ1-5
V: TRBV6-5
size: -
CDR3: CASSYSYRDSNQPQHF

J: TRBJ2-3
V: TRBV28
size: -
CDR3: CASSSGSATTADTQYF

J: TRBJ1-2
V: TRBV6-4
size: few
CDR3: CASSETQGPYGYTF

J: TRBJ1-2
V: TRBV6-6
size: -
CDR3: CASSSSTGTALF

J: TRBJ1-1
V: TRBV30
size: -
CDR3: CTCFFNTEAFF

J: TRBJ1-1
V: TRBV6-5
size: -
CDR3: CASLPGTGEAFF

J: TRBJ1-5
V: TRBV7-2
size: -
CDR3: CASSWRGGSNQPQHF

J: TRBJ1-3
V: TRBV9
size: -
CDR3: CASSPLPDRARGNTIYF

J: TRBJ2-2
V: TRBV7-9
size: -
CDR3: CASSPGDRGRLAGELFF

J: TRBJ2-1
V: TRBV5-6
size: -
CDR3: CASSLGQPYNEQFF

J: TRBJ1-1
V: TRBV7-9
size: -
CDR3: CASSSGQGGRAFF

J: TRBJ1-1
V: TRBV6-5
size: -
CDR3: CASTRERNTEAFF

J: TRBJ1-2
V: TRBV20-1
size: -
CDR3: CSATSGYTF

J: TRBJ1-5
V: TRBV5-1
size: -
CDR3: CASSPGQPNQPQHF

J: TRBJ2-5
V: TRBV2
size: -
CDR3: CASSISTWTGREATQYF

J: TRBJ2-1
V: TRBV30
size: -
CDR3: CAWSGTGSGQFF

J: TRBJ1-4
V: TRBV10-3
size: -
CDR3: CAIRPGTGNEKLFF

J: TRBJ2-3
V: TRBV5-1
size: -
CDR3: CASSLQGTSGMDTQYF

J: TRBJ1-1
V: TRBV25-1
size: few
CDR3: CASSESQGVTEAFF

J: TRBJ2-1
V: TRBV4-1
size: -
CDR3: CASSQVVTKNNEQFF

J: TRBJ2-2
V: TRBV5-6
size: -
CDR3: CASSGRTGRGGELFF